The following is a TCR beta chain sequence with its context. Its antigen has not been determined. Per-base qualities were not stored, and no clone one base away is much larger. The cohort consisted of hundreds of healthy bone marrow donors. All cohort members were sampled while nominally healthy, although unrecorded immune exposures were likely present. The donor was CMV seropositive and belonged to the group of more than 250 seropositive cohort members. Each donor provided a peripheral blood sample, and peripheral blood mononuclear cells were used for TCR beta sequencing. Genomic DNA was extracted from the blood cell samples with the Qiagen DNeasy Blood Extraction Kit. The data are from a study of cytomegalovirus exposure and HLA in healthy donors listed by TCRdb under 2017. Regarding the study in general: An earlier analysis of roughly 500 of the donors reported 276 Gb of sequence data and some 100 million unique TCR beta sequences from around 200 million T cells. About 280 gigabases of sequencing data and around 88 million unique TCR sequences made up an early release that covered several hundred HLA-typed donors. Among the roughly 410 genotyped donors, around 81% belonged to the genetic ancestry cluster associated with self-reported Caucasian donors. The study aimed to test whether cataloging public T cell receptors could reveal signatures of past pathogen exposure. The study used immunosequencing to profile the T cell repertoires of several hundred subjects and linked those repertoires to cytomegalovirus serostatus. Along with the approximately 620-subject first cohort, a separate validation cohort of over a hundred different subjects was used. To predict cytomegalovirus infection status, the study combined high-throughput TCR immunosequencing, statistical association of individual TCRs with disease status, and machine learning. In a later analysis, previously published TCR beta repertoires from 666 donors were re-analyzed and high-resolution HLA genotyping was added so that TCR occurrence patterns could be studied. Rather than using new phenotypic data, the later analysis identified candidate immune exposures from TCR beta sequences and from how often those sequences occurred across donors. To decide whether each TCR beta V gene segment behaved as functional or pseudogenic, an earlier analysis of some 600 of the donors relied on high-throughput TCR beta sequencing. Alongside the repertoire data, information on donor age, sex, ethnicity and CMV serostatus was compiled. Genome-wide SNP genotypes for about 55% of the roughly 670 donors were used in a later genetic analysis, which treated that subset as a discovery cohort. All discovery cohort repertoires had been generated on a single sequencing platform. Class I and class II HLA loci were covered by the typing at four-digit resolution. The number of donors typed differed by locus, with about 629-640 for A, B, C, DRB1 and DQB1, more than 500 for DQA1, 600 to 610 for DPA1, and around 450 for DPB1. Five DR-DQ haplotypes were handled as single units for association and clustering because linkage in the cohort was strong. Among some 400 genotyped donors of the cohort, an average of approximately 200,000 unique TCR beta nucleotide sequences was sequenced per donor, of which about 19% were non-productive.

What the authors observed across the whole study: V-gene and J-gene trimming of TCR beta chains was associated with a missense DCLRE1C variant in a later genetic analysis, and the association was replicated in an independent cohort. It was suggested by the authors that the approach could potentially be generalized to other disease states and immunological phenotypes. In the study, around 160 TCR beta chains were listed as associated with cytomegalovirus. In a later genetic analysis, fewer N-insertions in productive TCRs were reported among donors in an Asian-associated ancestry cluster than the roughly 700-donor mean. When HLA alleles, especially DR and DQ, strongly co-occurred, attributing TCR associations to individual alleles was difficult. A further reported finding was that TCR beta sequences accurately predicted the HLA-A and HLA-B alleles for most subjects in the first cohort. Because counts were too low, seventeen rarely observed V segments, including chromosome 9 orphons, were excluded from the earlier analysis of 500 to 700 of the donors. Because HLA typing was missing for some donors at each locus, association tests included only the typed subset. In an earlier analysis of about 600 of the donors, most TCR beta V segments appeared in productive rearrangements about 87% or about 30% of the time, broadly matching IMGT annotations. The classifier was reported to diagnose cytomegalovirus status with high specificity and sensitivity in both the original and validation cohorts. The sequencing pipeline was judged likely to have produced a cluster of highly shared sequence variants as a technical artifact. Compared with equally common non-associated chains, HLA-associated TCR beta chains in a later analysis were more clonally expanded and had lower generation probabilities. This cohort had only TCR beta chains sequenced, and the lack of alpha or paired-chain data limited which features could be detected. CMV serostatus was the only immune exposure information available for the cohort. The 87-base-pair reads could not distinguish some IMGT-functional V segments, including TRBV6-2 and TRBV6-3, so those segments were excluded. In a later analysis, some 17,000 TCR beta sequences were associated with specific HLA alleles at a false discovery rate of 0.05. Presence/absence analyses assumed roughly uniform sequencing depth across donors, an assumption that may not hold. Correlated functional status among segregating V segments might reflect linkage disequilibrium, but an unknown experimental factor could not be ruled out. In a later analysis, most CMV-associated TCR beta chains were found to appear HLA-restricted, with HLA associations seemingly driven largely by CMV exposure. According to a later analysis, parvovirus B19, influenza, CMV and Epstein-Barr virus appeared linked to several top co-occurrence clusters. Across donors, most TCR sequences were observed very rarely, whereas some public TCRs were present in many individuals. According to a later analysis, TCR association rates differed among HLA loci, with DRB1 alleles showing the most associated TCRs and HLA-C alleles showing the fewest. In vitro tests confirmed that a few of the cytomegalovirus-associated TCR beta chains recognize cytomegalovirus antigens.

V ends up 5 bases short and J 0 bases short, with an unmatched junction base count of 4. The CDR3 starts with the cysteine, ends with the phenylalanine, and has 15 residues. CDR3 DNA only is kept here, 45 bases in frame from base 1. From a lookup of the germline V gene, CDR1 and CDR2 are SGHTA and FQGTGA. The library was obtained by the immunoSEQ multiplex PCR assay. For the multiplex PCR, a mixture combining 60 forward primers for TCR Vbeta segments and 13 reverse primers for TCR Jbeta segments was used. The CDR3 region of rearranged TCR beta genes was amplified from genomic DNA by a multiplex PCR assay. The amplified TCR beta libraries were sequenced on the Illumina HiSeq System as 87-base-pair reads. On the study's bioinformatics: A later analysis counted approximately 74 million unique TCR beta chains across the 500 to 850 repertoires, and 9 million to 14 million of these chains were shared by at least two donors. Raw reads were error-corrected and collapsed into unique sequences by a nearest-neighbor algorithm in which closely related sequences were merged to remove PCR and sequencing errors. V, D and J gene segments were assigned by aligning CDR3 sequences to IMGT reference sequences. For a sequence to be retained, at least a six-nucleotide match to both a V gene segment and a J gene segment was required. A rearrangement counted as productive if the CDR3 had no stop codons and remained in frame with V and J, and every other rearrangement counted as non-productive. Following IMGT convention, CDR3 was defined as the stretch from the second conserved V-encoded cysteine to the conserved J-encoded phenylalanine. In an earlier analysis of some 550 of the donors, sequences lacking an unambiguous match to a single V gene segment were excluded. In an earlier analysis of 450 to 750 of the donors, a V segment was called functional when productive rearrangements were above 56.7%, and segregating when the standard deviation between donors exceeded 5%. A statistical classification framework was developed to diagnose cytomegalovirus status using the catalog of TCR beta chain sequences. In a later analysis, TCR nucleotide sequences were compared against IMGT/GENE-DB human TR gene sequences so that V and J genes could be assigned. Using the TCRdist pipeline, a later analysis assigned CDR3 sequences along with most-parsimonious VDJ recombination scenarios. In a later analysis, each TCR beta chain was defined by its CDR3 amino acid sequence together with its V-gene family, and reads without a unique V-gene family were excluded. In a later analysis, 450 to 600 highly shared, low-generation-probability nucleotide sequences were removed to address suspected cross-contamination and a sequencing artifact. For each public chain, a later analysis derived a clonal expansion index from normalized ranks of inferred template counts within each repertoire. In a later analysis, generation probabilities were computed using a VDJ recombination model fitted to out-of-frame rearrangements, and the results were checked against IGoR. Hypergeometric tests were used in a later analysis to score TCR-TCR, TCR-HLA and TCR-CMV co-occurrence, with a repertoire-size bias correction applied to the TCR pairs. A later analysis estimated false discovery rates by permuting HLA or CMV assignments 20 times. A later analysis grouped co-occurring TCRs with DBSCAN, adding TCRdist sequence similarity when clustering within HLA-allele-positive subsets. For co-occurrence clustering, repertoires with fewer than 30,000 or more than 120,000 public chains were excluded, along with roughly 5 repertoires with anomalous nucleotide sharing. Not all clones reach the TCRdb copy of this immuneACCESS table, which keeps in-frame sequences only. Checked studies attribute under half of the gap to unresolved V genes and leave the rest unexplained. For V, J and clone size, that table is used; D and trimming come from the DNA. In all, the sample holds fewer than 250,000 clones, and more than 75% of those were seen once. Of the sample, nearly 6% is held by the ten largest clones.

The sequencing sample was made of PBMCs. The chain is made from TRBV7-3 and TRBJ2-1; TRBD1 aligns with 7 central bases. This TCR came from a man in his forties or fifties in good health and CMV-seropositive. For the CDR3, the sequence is CASSLDRSSYNEQFF. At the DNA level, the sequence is TGTGCCAGCAGCCTGGACAGGAGCTCCTACAATGAGCAGTTCTTC.